One sample yielded the 18 T cell receptor beta chains listed below, sequenced in a study of blood T cells in healthy people across ages. With a J-beta primer mix and a sample-barcoded 5' primer, a second PCR ran about 6 to 11 cycles. TCRdb ran MiXCR on the 5' RACE reads and lists one entry per CDR3 protein. The sample records just under 550,000 distinct CDR3 sequences, 24% being singletons. The same sample was also used in a study of T cells of mothers and their children.

Sequencing was performed on blood. These receptors were obtained from a boy aged 5-17 years in good health.

In its sample, this clonotype was seen a few times. The rearrangement joins TRBV15 to TRBJ2-3, with D possibly TRBD1 on 5 matching bases. Germline V gene lookup returns CDR1 LNHNV and CDR2 YYDKDF (reference sequence). V was shortened by 3 bases and J by 5 bases, with 9 bases between the two germline ends. The CDR3 runs 13 residues. The CDR3: CATSSHQGDTQYF. CDR3 DNA: TGTGCCACCAGCAGCCACCAGGGAGATACGCAGTATTTT.

The chain couples TRBV6-1 to TRBJ2-7, with D possibly TRBD1 on 5 matching bases. Trimming shortened V by 6 bases and J by 5 bases, and 5 bases separated the two germline ends. This CDR3 is built from 10 residues. The V gene's germline CDR1 is MNHNS and CDR2 SASEGT. CDR3 protein: CASRDNEQYF. DNA for the CDR3: TGTGCCAGCAGGGACAACGAGCAGTACTTC.

This clonotype was seen at least ten times. V and J are TRBV4-3 and TRBJ2-7; maybe TRBD2 (6 bases). The CDR3 length is 16 residues. The germline V gene has CDR1 LGHNA and CDR2 YSLEER. V was clipped by 0 bases and J by 1 base, with 13 bases between them. The CDR3 nucleotides are TGCGCCAGCAGCCAAGATTTTACCAGCGGGTCCTACGAGCAGTACTTC. Its protein is CASSQDFTSGSYEQYF.

In this sample, this clonotype turned up a few times. J is TRBJ1-2 and V is TRBV6-1; 8 bases are shared with TRBD1. The CDR3 sequence is 14 residues long. From germline, CDR1 is MNHNS and CDR2 SASEGT. The V gene end was trimmed by 2 bases and the J gene end by 4 bases; junction bases not matched to a gene: 3. CDR3 amino acids: CASSESGTGYGYTF. The CDR3 DNA is TGTGCCAGCAGTGAATCGGGGACAGGCTATGGCTACACCTTC.

V gene TRBV7-6 combines with J gene TRBJ2-1; D perhaps matches TRBD2 (6 bases). The CDR3 runs 16 residues. Germline lookup yields CDR1 SGHVS and CDR2 FNYEAQ. Trimming took 5 bases from V and 7 from J, leaving 21 bases between them. CDR3 bases: TGTGCCAGCAGCCAATCGACCCTCTACGGAGGGAATGAGCAGTTCTTC. Translated, it gives CASSQSTLYGGNEQFF.

The V and J genes are TRBV5-1 and TRBJ2-5; D is uncertain. Germline assignment: CDR1 SGHRS and CDR2 YFSETQ. V lost 2 bases to trimming and J lost 5 bases, with 13 bases between them. The CDR3 runs to 14 residues. The CDR3 region is CASSFPDRVETQYF. The CDR3 DNA reads as TGCGCCAGCAGCTTCCCAGACCGGGTGGAGACCCAGTACTTC.

This sequence joins TRBV4-3 and TRBJ1-1; unclear D gene. The germline gives CDR1 LGHNA, CDR2 YSLEER. V lost 1 base and J lost 1, with 7 bases in between. The CDR3 totals 14 residues. The CDR3 protein is CASSQARENTEAFF. CDR3 DNA sequence: TGCGCCAGCAGCCAAGCCCGGGAGAACACTGAAGCTTTCTTT.

The rearrangement joins TRBV20-1 to TRBJ2-1; 16 bases map to TRBD2. V dropped 6 bases and J dropped 8; count of bases not matched to a gene: 7. The CDR3 is 15 residues long. CDR1 is DFQATT and CDR2 is SNEGSKA in the germline V gene (reference sequence). The CDR3 nucleotides are TGCAGTGCAACCGGGACTAGCGGGAGGGAGCATGAGCAGTTCTTC. It codes for CSATGTSGREHEQFF.

The CDR3 spells CATTPGLAQSSYNEQFF. The CDR3 coding sequence is TGTGCCACCACCCCGGGACTAGCTCAAAGCTCCTACAATGAGCAGTTCTTC. The V gene is TRBV15, the J gene TRBJ2-1; 9 nucleotides align to TRBD2. Germline V gene sequence: CDR1 LNHNV, CDR2 YYDKDF (reference sequence). The CDR3 runs 17 residues. The junction had 10 bases not matched to a gene; V was cut back by 7 bases and J by 0 bases.

There are a few counts of this clonotype. CDR3 nucleotide sequence: TGCGCCAGCAGCGTGGGGACTAGCGGTTCTCGGGAGACCCAGTACTTC. This encodes CASSVGTSGSRETQYF. The chain couples TRBV5-1 to TRBJ2-5; 11 bases line up with TRBD2. Germline values: CDR1 SGHRS, CDR2 YFSETQ. V shed 4 bases, J shed 5 bases, and the junction held 10 bases outside the gene matches. CDR3 length: 16 amino acids.

V usage is TRBV11-2 and J usage is TRBJ2-1, with a tentative D call TRBD1 (7 bases). The CDR3 covers 20 residues. Germline CDR1 reads SGHAT; CDR2 reads FQNNGV. Trimming removed 5 bases from V and 0 bases from J, with 26 bases in between. CDR3 DNA sequence: TGTGCCAGCAGCCGGAGGACAGGAGGGAAAGGCTGGAGCTCCTACAATGAGCAGTTCTTC. It specifies CASSRRTGGKGWSSYNEQFF.

This sequence joins TRBV12-3 or TRBV12-4 and TRBJ2-5; D gene unclear. Trimming left V 0 bases short and J 0 bases short, with 11 bases between. This CDR3 spans 16 amino acids. CDR3 loop: CASSLAAGPYQETQYF. In nucleotides, the CDR3 is TGTGCCAGCAGTTTAGCCGCCGGTCCGTACCAAGAGACCCAGTACTTC.

This clonotype was detected only once. Since a much larger clone is just one base distant, this may be a read error. This chain connects TRBV6-6 to TRBJ2-4; a weak D match, TRBD2 (6 bases). CDR1 is MNHNY, CDR2 SVGAGI, per germline (reference sequence). The length of the CDR3 is 15 residues. The CDR3 nucleotides read TGTGTCAGCAGCCCCCGGCGGGATGCCAAAAACATTCAGTACTTC. Its translation: CVSSPRRDAKNIQYF.

This clonotype was counted a few times. The chain carries TRBV2 and TRBJ2-5; D is perhaps TRBD1 or TRBD2 (5 bases each). Germline CDR1 is SNHLY and CDR2 is FYNNEI. This CDR3 spans 13 amino acids. V lost 8 bases and J lost 5, with 15 bases in between. Here the CDR3 DNA reads TGTGCCAGCGCTGGGGGAGACTTGGAGACCCAGTACTTC. Translating gives CASAGGDLETQYF.

This clonotype appeared a few times. The chain joins TRBV7-6 to TRBJ1-4, with TRBD1 as a possible D gene (6 bases). Between the trimmed V and J ends, which lost 5 bases and 8 bases, there was a span of 15 bases. The CDR3 totals 14 residues. The germline V gene has CDR1 SGHVS and CDR2 FNYEAQ. The CDR3 protein is CASSRTGAGEKLFF. In DNA form, the CDR3 reads TGTGCCAGCAGCCGCACGGGGGCAGGAGAAAAACTGTTTTTT.

The chain combines TRBV28 with TRBJ2-5; tentatively, D is TRBD1 (5 bases). TRBJ2-1 matches the DNA end more closely, so the J call is doubtful. The CDR3 runs to 14 residues. CDR1 MDHEN and CDR2 SYDVKM come from the germline V gene. CDR3 in DNA: TGTGCCAGCACTCTGTCGACAGTATACAATGAGCAGTTCTTC. It codes for CASTLSTVYNEQFF.

This clonotype has more than one count but fewer than ten. A much bigger clone sits one base away, suggesting this may be a read error. The chain links TRBV7-2 to TRBJ2-7; maybe TRBD2 (6 bases). Germline V lookup: CDR1 SGHTA, CDR2 FQGNSA. The CDR3 totals 16 residues. CDR3 sequence reads: CASSLGEARSSYEQCF. In DNA form, the CDR3 reads TGTGCCAGCAGCTTAGGGGAGGCCCGTTCCTCCTACGAGCAGTGCTTC.

The DNA for the CDR3 is TGTGCCAGCAGCCCCTCGGGACAGATTCCCATCAATGAGCAGTTCTTC. Encoded protein: CASSPSGQIPINEQFF. The chain joins TRBV14 to TRBJ2-1; 7 positions match TRBD1. The CDR3 runs 16 residues. CDR1 SGHDN and CDR2 FVKESK come from the germline V gene. Trimming removed 4 bases from V and 6 bases from J; junction bases left unmatched: 12.